Here is one T cell receptor (beta chain) with its context. The CDR3 runs to 15 residues. V lost 5 bases, J lost 2 bases, and 3 bases stayed unmatched. The V gene's germline CDR1 is SGHVT and CDR2 SQSDAQ. Unstimulated Tregs (CD4+CD25+CD127-) and CD4+CD25- non-Tregs were sorted from PBMCs. Profiling relied on immunoSEQ multiplex PCR, and the TCRdb table lists in-frame clones only, not all of them. Here the sample spans around 70,000 clones, roughly 92% being singletons. This sample is drawn from a study of Tregs in tolerant kidney transplant recipients. Whole-study context: Recipients received nonmyeloablative bone marrow transplants from related graft donors, with transient mixed chimerism.

The clonotype originates from a human donor who received a combined kidney and bone marrow transplant. The source was CD8+ T cells from blood, collected before the transplant. This chain links TRBV7-4 with TRBJ2-3, with 11 bases aligning to TRBD2. The DNA of the CDR3 is TGTGCCAGCAGCCGACTAGCGGGGTACACAGATACGCAGTATTTT. Translation gives CASSRLAGYTDTQYF.